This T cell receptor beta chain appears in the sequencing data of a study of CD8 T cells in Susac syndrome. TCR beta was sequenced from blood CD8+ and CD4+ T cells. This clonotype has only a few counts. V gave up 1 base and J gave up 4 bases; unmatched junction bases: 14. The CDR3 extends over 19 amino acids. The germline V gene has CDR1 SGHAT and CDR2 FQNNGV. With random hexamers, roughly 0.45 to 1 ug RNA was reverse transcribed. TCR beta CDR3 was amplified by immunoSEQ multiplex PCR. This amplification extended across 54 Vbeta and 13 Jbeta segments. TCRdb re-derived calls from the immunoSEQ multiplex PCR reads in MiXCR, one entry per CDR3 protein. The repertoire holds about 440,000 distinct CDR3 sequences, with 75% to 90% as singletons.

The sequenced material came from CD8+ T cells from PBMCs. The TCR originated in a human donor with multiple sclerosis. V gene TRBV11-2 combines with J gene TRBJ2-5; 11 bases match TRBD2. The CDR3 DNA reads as TGTGCCAGCAGCTTAGGATCTACTTGGCTAGCGGGAGGTCCAGAGACCCAGTACTTC. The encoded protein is CASSLGSTWLAGGPETQYF.